This T cell receptor (beta chain) was sequenced in a study of CD8 T cells in ankylosing spondylitis. Per germline, CDR1 SEHNR and CDR2 FQNEAQ (reference sequence). The CDR3 spans 15 residues. V was cut by 4 bases and J by 5 bases, with 17 bases left in between. Each CDR3 protein gets one entry after TCRdb re-called the 5' RACE reads with MiXCR. The sample lists fewer than 750,000 distinct CDR3 sequences, under 20% occurring once. General study results and limits: Ankylosing spondylitis blood appeared to be characterized by a TCR beta motif of 8 or 9 highly homologous variants. Earlier authors reported some of these motif variants in reactive arthritis synovial fluid and blood. CD8+ disease-linked clones were present at relatively low frequencies in blood. It was reported that disease-linked clones were significantly enriched in matched ankylosing spondylitis synovial fluid.

In its sample, this clonotype was seen many times. The antigen remains undetermined. The sequence was collected from a male donor with ankylosing spondylitis. Sequenced input: blood, either unsorted or a sorted T cell fraction (not recorded which). The chain links TRBV7-9 to TRBJ1-1; no reliable D call. The CDR3 spells CASSSPFSPGTEAFF. The CDR3 nucleotides read TGTGCCAGCAGCTCCCCGTTCAGCCCCGGGACTGAAGCTTTCTTT.